These 24 T cell receptor beta chains came from one sample sequenced in a study of metastatic and nonmetastatic thyroid tumors. Until they underwent thyroid surgery, no patient had received any treatment. TCRdb reanalyzed the PCR reads with MiXCR. Of about 35,000 clones in the sample, approximately 30% are singletons; the top ten hold about 7.2%. What was sequenced was blood. Source of these receptors: a female donor with papillary thyroid cancer or a benign thyroid nodule (not recorded which). Some clones in this sample may be carry-over from other donors' samples.

The chain employs TRBV14 and TRBJ2-2; D gene ambiguous. V lost 0 bases, J lost 1 base, and 9 bases lay in between. CDR3 length: 16 amino acids. CDR1 and CDR2 from the germline V gene are SGHDN and FVKESK. CDR3 nucleotides: TGTGCCAGCAGCCAAGAGGGAATTATGAACACCGGGGAGCTGTTTTTT. It is translated as CASSQEGIMNTGELFF.

The chain uses TRBV11-2 and TRBJ2-7; TRBD2 might be the D (6 bases). Trimming left V 4 bases short and J 5 bases short, with 24 bases between. Germline V lookup: CDR1 SGHAT, CDR2 FQNNGV. This CDR3 spans 17 amino acids. CDR3 loop: CASSSSWGNPEGDEQYF. For the CDR3, the DNA is TGTGCCAGCAGCTCCTCGTGGGGTAACCCGGAGGGTGACGAGCAGTACTTC.

This rearrangement joins TRBV5-1 to TRBJ1-2; the D gene is possibly TRBD1 (5 bases). V gave up 0 bases and J gave up 2 bases, with 5 bases separating them. From germline, CDR1 is SGHRS and CDR2 YFSETQ. The CDR3 loop spans 13 amino acids. CDR3 amino acids: CASSLEGNYGYTF. CDR3 in DNA: TGCGCCAGCAGCTTGGAGGGGAACTATGGCTACACCTTC.

This clone was recorded at least ten times. The chain joins TRBV19 to TRBJ1-5; 7 bases line up with TRBD1. This CDR3 contains 15 residues. Germline V lookup: CDR1 LNHDA, CDR2 SQIVND (reference sequence). Germline trimming cut 3 bases from V and 1 base from J; bases unmatched to any gene: 3. The CDR3 loop is CASSIRQGSNQPQHF. The CDR3 DNA follows: TGTGCCAGTAGTATCAGACAGGGAAGCAATCAGCCCCAGCATTTT.

There are many counts of this clone. This chain links TRBV3-1 with TRBJ2-1, with TRBD2 as a possible D gene (6 bases). V was clipped by 0 bases and J by 2 bases, with 8 bases between them. CDR3 size: 15 residues. Germline assignment: CDR1 LGHDT and CDR2 YNNKEL (reference sequence). The CDR3 protein is CASSQETSPYNEQFF. CDR3 in DNA: TGTGCCAGCAGCCAAGAAACTAGCCCCTACAATGAGCAGTTCTTC.

This clone appeared many times. The chain recombines TRBV30 with TRBJ2-7; D is possibly TRBD1 or TRBD2 (6 bases each). Trimming removed 1 base at V and 7 bases at J, with 17 bases between. This CDR3 has 14 amino acids. The germline V gene has CDR1 GTSNPN and CDR2 SVGIG (reference sequence). CDR3 DNA: TGTGCCTGGAGTGCCGGGTCAGGGGCGGGAGAGCAGTACTTC. This sequence encodes CAWSAGSGAGEQYF.

The chain uses TRBV11-3 and TRBJ2-2, with unresolved D. V lost 8 bases and J lost 1, with 8 bases in between. CDR3 length: 13 amino acids. The germline gives CDR1 SGHNT, CDR2 YENEEA. In DNA, the CDR3 is TGTGCCAGCCCCTTACGGAACACCGGGGAGCTGTTTTTT. Translated, it gives CASPLRNTGELFF.

This chain connects TRBV5-1 to TRBJ1-6; perhaps TRBD1 as D (5 bases). The CDR3 covers 15 residues. V was cut by 3 bases and J by 2 bases, with 9 bases left in between. CDR1 SGHRS and CDR2 YFSETQ come from the germline V gene. The CDR3 DNA reads TGCGCCAGCAGCTGGCAGGGCCCCTATAATTCACCCCTCCACTTT. Its translation: CASSWQGPYNSPLHF.

This clone has only a few counts. V and J are TRBV6-5 and TRBJ1-1; unclear D gene. CDR1 and CDR2 (germline): MNHEY, SVGAGI. The CDR3 length is 11 residues. The V and J ends lost 7 bases and 11 bases respectively, with 14 bases between them. The CDR3 DNA follows: TGTGCCAGCATCGAAAGGGCAAGCGCTTTCTTT. Protein: CASIERASAFF.

Concerning this clone itself: One end of the junction does not line up with germline, which may come from a read error. The chain carries TRBV6-1 and TRBJ2-3; TRBD1 might be the D (6 bases). The CDR3 spans 13 residues. From germline, CDR1 is MNHNS and CDR2 SASEGT. CDR3 region: CAISQGPPDTQYF. CDR3 DNA sequence: TGTGCCATCAGTCAGGGGCCGCCAGATACGCAGTATTTT.

In regard to this clone: Mismatch with germline at one junction end may stem from a read error. This chain joins TRBV7-9 and TRBJ2-7, with a tentative D call TRBD2 (6 bases). The CDR3 is 14 amino acids. Looked up from germline, CDR1 is SEHNR and CDR2 is FQNEAQ (reference sequence). The chain's CDR3 is CASSLWGVAYEHYF. Here the CDR3 DNA reads TGTGCCAGCAGCTTATGGGGGGTTGCCTACGAGCATTACTTC. Supplemented by reference TRBV7-9 and TRBJ2-7, the full variable domain reads DTGVSQNPRHKITKRGQNVTFRCDPISEHNRLYWYRQTLGQGPEFLTYFQNEAQLEKSRLLSDRFSAERPKGSFSTLEIQRTEQGDSAMYLCASSLWGVAYEHYFGPGTRLTVT.

Only a few counts were recorded for this clone. The chain is built from TRBV6-1 and TRBJ1-2; 7 nucleotides line up with TRBD1. V dropped 7 bases and J dropped 4; count of bases not matched to a gene: 6. CDR3 size: 13 residues. Germline V CDR1 and CDR2: MNHNS, SASEGT. The DNA of the CDR3 is TGTGCCAGCAAAGCGGGACAGAGCTATGGCTACACCTTC. It yields the protein CASKAGQSYGYTF.

This clone was recorded at least ten times. The chain uses TRBV7-8 and TRBJ1-5, with D maybe TRBD1 (5 bases). Trimming took off 1 base at V and 6 bases at J, with 13 bases between the two ends. The germline V gene encodes CDR1 SGHVS and CDR2 FQNEAQ. The CDR3 is 15 residues long. The CDR3 DNA sequence: TGTGCCAGCAGCTTAGACCAGGGAATAGGTCAGCCCCAGCATTTT. Its protein product is CASSLDQGIGQPQHF.

By share, this clone ranks as medium-sized. J is TRBJ2-7 and V is TRBV9; no reliable D call. Germline lookup yields CDR1 SGDLS and CDR2 YYNGEE. V was shortened by 0 bases and J by 2 bases, with 3 bases between the two germline ends. The CDR3 consists of 12 residues. The CDR3 sequence: CASSVETYEQYF. As DNA, the CDR3 is TGTGCCAGCAGCGTAGAGACCTACGAGCAGTACTTC.

This rearrangement joins TRBV6-1 to TRBJ1-2, with D uncertain. Germline lookup yields CDR1 MNHNS and CDR2 SASEGT. This CDR3 has 12 residues. The V gene lost 3 bases and the J gene lost 1 base, with 3 bases spanning the gap. This CDR3 is CASSESNYGYTF. CDR3 coding DNA: TGTGCCAGCAGTGAGAGTAACTATGGCTACACCTTC.

This clone is medium-sized in the sample. The chain joins TRBV2 to TRBJ2-7, with TRBD2 matching 10 bases. The CDR3 runs to 13 residues. Germline CDR1 reads SNHLY; CDR2 reads FYNNEI. J was trimmed by 6 bases and V by 5 bases; bases with no gene match: 4. The CDR3 here is CASSTGLASEQYF. CDR3 nucleotide sequence: TGTGCCAGCAGTACGGGACTAGCGAGCGAGCAGTACTTC. The whole variable domain, remainder taken from reference TRBV2 and TRBJ2-7, is EPEVTQTPSHQVTQMGQEVILRCVPISNHLYFYWYRQILGQKVEFLVSFYNNEISEKSEIFDDQFSVERPDGSNFTLKIRSTKLEDSAMYFCASSTGLASEQYFGPGTRLTVT.

The rearrangement joins TRBV30 to TRBJ1-1, with D possibly matching TRBD1 (6 bases). V lost 0 bases and J lost 1, with 12 bases in between. This CDR3 spans 15 amino acids. Germline CDR1 reads GTSNPN; CDR2 reads SVGIG (reference sequence). CDR3 nucleotide sequence: TGTGCCTGGAGTGTCCCGACAGGTTCGAACACTGAAGCTTTCTTT. Encoded protein: CAWSVPTGSNTEAFF.

This clone was observed once. The gene calls are TRBV20-1 and TRBJ2-1; no clear D gene. V was cut by 7 bases and J by 4 bases, with 8 bases left in between. This CDR3 is built from 11 residues. Germline CDR1 and CDR2: DFQATT and SNEGSKA (reference sequence). This CDR3 reads CSGKSYNEQFF. In DNA, the CDR3 is TGCAGTGGAAAAAGTTACAATGAGCAGTTCTTC.

In this sample, this clone turned up many times. This rearrangement joins TRBV3-1 to TRBJ2-7; 7 bases are shared with TRBD2. The CDR3 covers 17 residues. The germline CDR1 and CDR2 sequences are LGHDT and YNNKEL (reference sequence). V was pared by 1 base and J by 6 bases, with 15 bases of the junction left unmatched. The CDR3 protein is CASSQADGPVWGGEQYF. CDR3 nucleotide sequence: TGTGCCAGCAGCCAAGCGGACGGTCCCGTGTGGGGGGGCGAGCAGTACTTC.

To note about this clone: The junction shows a germline mismatch at one end, possibly a read error. V usage is TRBV7-9 and J usage is TRBJ2-5; 7 bases align to TRBD2. CDR3 size: 14 residues. Germline V gene lookup returns CDR1 SEHNR and CDR2 FQNEAQ (reference sequence). The CDR3, as DNA: TGTGCCAGCAGCTCCTCCAGCGGGAAAGAGACCCAGTCCTTC. This translates into CASSSSSGKETQSF.

This clone showed up many times. The V and J genes are TRBV24-1 and TRBJ2-7; no reliable D call. The CDR3 loop spans 12 amino acids. CDR1 is KGHDR and CDR2 is SFDVKD in the germline V gene. The V end lost 3 bases, the J end lost 6 bases, and 8 bases lay between the germline ends. The DNA for the CDR3 is TGTGCCACCAGTGATAGGGTGGGCGAGCAGTACTTC. Amino acid sequence: CATSDRVGEQYF.

V gene TRBV20-1 combines with J gene TRBJ2-7; D may be TRBD2 (6 bases). V gave up 3 bases and J gave up 4 bases, with 13 bases separating them. The CDR3 has 13 residues. CDR1 and CDR2 (germline): DFQATT, SNEGSKA (reference sequence). The CDR3 sequence is CSASRDLEYEQYF. The DNA of the CDR3 is TGCAGTGCTAGTAGGGACTTAGAATACGAGCAGTACTTC.

V gene TRBV9 combines with J gene TRBJ2-5; 9 bases align to TRBD1. V shed 3 bases and J 5 bases; nucleotides not matched to a gene: 5. The CDR3 spans 14 residues. The germline CDR1 and CDR2 sequences are SGDLS and YYNGEE. The CDR3 DNA reads as TGTGCCAGCAGCGGGGGGACAGGGATCGAGACCCAGTACTTC. It codes for CASSGGTGIETQYF.

This chain connects TRBV20-1 to TRBJ1-3; D not resolved. Trimming stripped 5 bases from V and 2 bases from J, with 13 bases between. The CDR3 contains 14 residues. The germline CDR1 and CDR2 sequences are DFQATT and SNEGSKA (reference sequence). The CDR3 DNA is TGCAGTGCTGCGAGGGTAGCCACTGGAAACACCATATATTTT. As protein: CSAARVATGNTIYF.